The 24 T cell receptor beta chains below come from one sample, sequenced in a study of cytomegalovirus exposure and HLA in healthy donors (TCRdb year 2017). Library preparation was by the immunoSEQ multiplex PCR assay. For the multiplex PCR, a mixture combining 60 forward primers for TCR Vbeta segments and 13 reverse primers for TCR Jbeta segments was used. Drawn from immuneACCESS, this table holds only the in-frame rearrangements with V and J called that TCRdb kept. Clones are partly lost; checked studies trace under half to an unresolved V gene and leave the rest unexplained. The sample has 150,000 to 200,000 clones on record, almost 85% of them singletons. Roughly 1% of the sample is in the top ten clones. The source material was PBMCs. The origin of the receptors is a man under 40 in good health and CMV-seronegative.

This chain joins TRBV15 and TRBJ1-4; 10 nucleotides agree with TRBD1. CDR3 length: 15 residues. V was clipped by 7 bases and J by 6 bases; unmatched bases: 8. CDR1 and CDR2 from the germline V gene are LNHNV and YYDKDF (reference sequence). The CDR3 loop reads CATTADRGWDEKLFF. DNA of the CDR3: TGTGCCACCACGGCGGACAGGGGGTGGGATGAAAAACTGTTTTTT. Based on the CDR3 plus reference TRBV15 and TRBJ1-4, the full variable domain is DAMVIQNPRYQVTQFGKPVTLSCSQTLNHNVMYWYQQKSSQAPKLLFHYYDKDFNNEADTPDNFQSRRPNTSFCFLDIRSPGLGDTAMYLCATTADRGWDEKLFFGSGTQLSVL.

The J gene is TRBJ1-2, the V gene TRBV19, with TRBD1 identical over 7 bases. The CDR3 is 14 amino acids. The V and J ends lost 3 bases and 5 bases, in that order; junction bases with no gene match: 6. CDR1 is LNHDA, CDR2 SQIVND, per germline (reference sequence). CDR3 protein: CASSILQGSYGYTF. In DNA, the CDR3 is TGTGCCAGTAGTATTTTACAGGGGTCTTATGGCTACACCTTC.

V usage is TRBV7-8 and J usage is TRBJ2-1, with TRBD1 matching 7 bases. From germline, CDR1 is SGHVS and CDR2 FQNEAQ. Losses at the gene ends were 6 bases for V and 8 bases for J; bases not matched to a gene: 7. This CDR3 is built from 13 residues. The CDR3 bases are TGTGCCAGCAGACCCAGGGGGATCGATGAGCAGTTCTTC. This translates into CASRPRGIDEQFF.

The chain employs TRBV19 and TRBJ2-5, with 11 bases fitting TRBD2. The junction had 6 bases not matched to a gene; V was cut back by 6 bases and J by 0 bases. This CDR3 region has 16 residues. CDR1 and CDR2 from the germline V gene are LNHDA and SQIVND (reference sequence). The CDR3 DNA reads TGTGCCAGTAGGGCTAGCGGGAGGCCTAACCAAGAGACCCAGTACTTC. Translated, it gives CASRASGRPNQETQYF.

As regards this clone: Mismatch with germline at one junction end may stem from a read error. The CDR3 bases are TGTGCCAGCAGTTTGCCTTCGGGACAGGAGGGATTT. Amino acid sequence: CASSLPSGQEGF. The V and J genes are TRBV28 and TRBJ1-3; 8 nucleotides agree with TRBD1. Germline V gives CDR1 MDHEN, CDR2 SYDVKM. The CDR3 runs 12 residues.

CDR3 in amino acids: CASSDGTSGPTDTQYF. As DNA, the CDR3 is TGTGCCAGCAGTGACGGGACTAGCGGGCCAACAGATACGCAGTATTTT. J is TRBJ2-3 and V is TRBV6-4; TRBD2 matches 12 bases. V lost 2 bases and J lost 3; bases outside the gene matches: 3. The CDR3 loop spans 16 amino acids. Germline values: CDR1 MRHNA, CDR2 SNTAGT.

The chain carries TRBV5-6 and TRBJ2-5; D is possibly TRBD1 (5 bases). V lost 4 bases, J lost 5 bases, and 21 bases lay in between. The CDR3 has 16 residues. CDR1 and CDR2 (germline): SGHDT, YYEEEE. The DNA for the CDR3 is TGTGCCAGCAGCGGTCAGGGTATGGATCTAGGGGAGACCCAGTACTTC. Protein: CASSGQGMDLGETQYF.

On this clone: The same CDR3 is also encoded by other DNA sequences in this sample. The chain recombines TRBV6-5 with TRBJ2-2; tentatively, D is TRBD1 (5 bases). V was shortened by 2 bases and J by 4 bases, with 5 bases between the two germline ends. Germline values: CDR1 MNHEY, CDR2 SVGAGI. CDR3 length: 13 amino acids. CDR3 sequence: CASSYRGTGELFF. The CDR3 bases are TGTGCCAGCAGTTACAGGGGCACCGGGGAGCTGTTTTTT.

This chain connects TRBV5-8 to TRBJ1-1; D unresolved. The CDR3 is 14 residues long. CDR1 is SGHTS and CDR2 is YDEGEE in the germline V gene. Trimming cost V 0 bases and J 5 bases, with 11 bases left between them. CDR3 protein: CASSLGPPGTEAFF. The CDR3 nucleotides are TGTGCCAGCAGCTTGGGACCCCCGGGGACTGAAGCTTTCTTT.

The gene calls are TRBV29-1 and TRBJ1-4; D unresolved. The CDR3 contains 13 residues. The V gene's germline CDR1 is SQVTM and CDR2 ANQGSEA. V gave up 7 bases and J gave up 8 bases, with 17 bases separating them. The CDR3, as DNA: TGCAGCGCAGGAGGCGGGGATCGGGAAAAACTGTTTTTT. The encoded protein is CSAGGGDREKLFF.

This chain connects TRBV10-3 to TRBJ1-4; D gene unclear. V gave up 0 bases and J gave up 3 bases, with 11 bases separating them. The CDR3 extends over 16 amino acids. Germline CDR1 is ENHRY and CDR2 is SYGVKD. The CDR3 reads CAISESSGRANEKLFF. CDR3 DNA: TGTGCCATCAGTGAGTCCTCGGGGAGGGCTAATGAAAAACTGTTTTTT.

The J gene is TRBJ1-2, the V gene TRBV14, with a weak D call TRBD1 (5 bases). V was clipped by 1 base and J by 4 bases, with 10 bases between them. The V gene's germline CDR1 is SGHDN and CDR2 FVKESK. This CDR3 region has 14 residues. CDR3 sequence (DNA): TGTGCCAGCAGCCAAGGGGGACTGATCTATGGCTACACCTTC. Protein product: CASSQGGLIYGYTF.

The chain employs TRBV27 and TRBJ2-1; 10 nucleotides agree with TRBD1. V dropped 3 bases and J dropped 7; count of bases not matched to a gene: 12. The CDR3 runs 17 residues. Germline CDR1 MNHEY, CDR2 SMNVEV (reference sequence). CDR3 in amino acids: CASSFLSRDRGPNEQFF. In DNA form, the CDR3 reads TGTGCCAGCAGTTTCCTAAGCCGGGACAGGGGACCAAATGAGCAGTTCTTC.

This chain links TRBV7-6 with TRBJ2-5; 7 positions match TRBD2. CDR3 length equals 16 residues. V lost 5 bases to trimming and J lost 4 bases; unmatched junction nucleotides: 13. Germline lookup yields CDR1 SGHVS and CDR2 FNYEAQ. The CDR3 protein is CASSPPTSSRTETQYF. Here the CDR3 DNA reads TGTGCCAGCAGCCCTCCGACTAGCAGCCGCACAGAGACCCAGTACTTC.

The genes are TRBV6-1 and TRBJ2-7, with a tentative D call TRBD1 (5 bases). CDR3 length equals 13 residues. V lost 4 bases and J 0 bases, leaving 7 bases between the germline ends. The germline gives CDR1 MNHNS, CDR2 SASEGT. The CDR3 DNA reads TGTGCCAGCAGTGGACAGTTCTCCTACGAGCAGTACTTC. Translated, it gives CASSGQFSYEQYF.

The chain employs TRBV27 and TRBJ1-2, with 7 bases fitting TRBD1. The CDR3 extends over 13 amino acids. J gave up 5 bases and V 5 bases, and 5 bases lay outside the gene matches. Germline values: CDR1 MNHEY, CDR2 SMNVEV (reference sequence). DNA of the CDR3: TGTGCCAGCAGTGCGAGGGGGCTGTATGGCTACACCTTC. Protein product: CASSARGLYGYTF.

V is TRBV7-6 and J is TRBJ2-1; TRBD1 might be the D (6 bases). Germline loops: CDR1 SGHVS, CDR2 FNYEAQ. Trimming took off 5 bases at V and 7 bases at J, with 18 bases between the two ends. The CDR3 totals 15 residues. Here the CDR3 DNA reads TGTGCCAGCAGCCCGGGACAACTCGGTCGGAATGAGCAGTTCTTC. Its translation: CASSPGQLGRNEQFF.

The chain couples TRBV9 to TRBJ1-1; D perhaps matches TRBD1 (5 bases). CDR1 is SGDLS and CDR2 is YYNGEE in the germline V gene. The CDR3 is 17 residues long. V was clipped by 2 bases and J by 0 bases, with 17 bases between them. CDR3 sequence reads: CASSVDTQPGLNTEAFF. CDR3 coding DNA: TGTGCCAGCAGCGTGGACACCCAACCTGGGCTGAACACTGAAGCTTTCTTT. The whole variable domain, remainder taken from reference TRBV9 and TRBJ1-1, is DSGVTQTPKHLITATGQRVTLRCSPRSGDLSVYWYQQSLDQGLQFLIQYYNGEERAKGNILERFSAQQFPDLHSELNLSSLELGDSALYFCASSVDTQPGLNTEAFFGQGTRLTVV.

This clone was detected only a few times. This chain connects TRBV12-2 to TRBJ2-7; the table's D call, TRBD1, was not checked against the DNA. TRBV12-2 corresponds to a pseudogene. This CDR3 spans 16 amino acids. CDR3 protein: CASRLNRVLHLCEQYF. The DNA for the CDR3 is TGTGCAAGTCGCTTAAACAGGGTACTTCATTTGTGCGAGCAGTACTTC.

The V call is TRBV6-7, the J call TRBJ2-5; 8 nucleotides match TRBD2. TRBV6-7 carries the ORF label, with uncertain function. J was trimmed by 3 bases and V by 10 bases; bases with no gene match: 7. The CDR3 covers 13 residues. The CDR3 loop reads CATGGLVEETQYF. The CDR3 DNA reads TGTGCCACCGGGGGACTAGTAGAAGAGACCCAGTACTTC.

The V call is TRBV19, the J call TRBJ2-7; weak D call: TRBD1 (5 bases). V gave up 6 bases and J gave up 5 bases, with 23 bases separating them. The CDR3 is made up of 16 amino acids. Germline-derived CDR1 and CDR2 are LNHDA and SQIVND (reference sequence). The CDR3 sequence: CASSRLGSGKFNEQYF. CDR3 in DNA: TGTGCCAGTAGCCGCCTTGGGTCAGGGAAGTTTAACGAGCAGTACTTC.

The chain employs TRBV4-1 and TRBJ1-3, with D hard to call. With 0 bases removed from V and 5 bases from J, the gap between germline ends came to 14 bases. Germline V CDR1 and CDR2: MGHRA, YSYEKL. The CDR3 is 16 amino acids. CDR3 in DNA: TGCGCCAGCAGCCAAGAAGCCCCGGGGAAGAGAAACACCATATATTTT. Translated, it gives CASSQEAPGKRNTIYF.

The chain has TRBV29-1 and TRBJ1-1, with 10 nucleotides matching TRBD1. Germline CDR1 is SQVTM and CDR2 is ANQGSEA. The junction had 9 bases not matched to a gene; V was cut back by 5 bases and J by 6 bases. This CDR3 is 14 amino acids long. In DNA form, the CDR3 reads TGCAGCGTTTATAGACAGGGGGCAGTGGCTGAAGCTTTCTTT. This gives the protein CSVYRQGAVAEAFF.

The gene calls are TRBV7-2 and TRBJ2-7; no firm D call. Trimming took off 2 bases at V and 4 bases at J, with 6 bases between the two ends. The CDR3 runs 12 residues. The germline CDR1 and CDR2 sequences are SGHTA and FQGNSA. In nucleotides, the CDR3 is TGTGCCAGCAGCTTAAATATTTACGAGCAGTACTTC. Translation: CASSLNIYEQYF.